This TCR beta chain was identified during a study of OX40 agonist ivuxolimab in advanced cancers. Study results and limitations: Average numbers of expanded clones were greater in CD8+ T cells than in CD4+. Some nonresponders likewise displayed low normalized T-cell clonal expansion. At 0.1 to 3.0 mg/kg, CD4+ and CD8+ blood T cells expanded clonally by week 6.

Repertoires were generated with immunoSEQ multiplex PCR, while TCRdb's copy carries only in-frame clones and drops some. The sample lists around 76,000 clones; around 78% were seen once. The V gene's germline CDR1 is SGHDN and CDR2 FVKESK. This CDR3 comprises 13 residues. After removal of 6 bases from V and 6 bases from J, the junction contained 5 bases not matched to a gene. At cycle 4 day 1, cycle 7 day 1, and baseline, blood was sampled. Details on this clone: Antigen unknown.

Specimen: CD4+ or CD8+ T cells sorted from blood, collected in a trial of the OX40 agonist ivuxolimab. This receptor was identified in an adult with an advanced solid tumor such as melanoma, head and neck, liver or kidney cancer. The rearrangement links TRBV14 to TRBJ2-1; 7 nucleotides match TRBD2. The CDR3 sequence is CASRHLAANEQFF. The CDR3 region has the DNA TGTGCCAGCAGGCATCTAGCGGCCAATGAGCAGTTCTTC.